These T cell receptor beta chains were read from a single sample in a study of high-grade serous ovarian cancer treatment subgroups. TCRdb's table, derived via immunoSEQ multiplex PCR, lists solely in-frame clones and lacks some. The sample lists about 10,000 clones, under 85% seen once, with under 8% in the top ten. The sequenced sample was tumor tissue. All receptors come from a human donor with high-grade serous ovarian cancer. The CDR3 runs from the conserved cysteine through the conserved F or W. The D gene is left open where the match is weak. Rows give clone size only sometimes, using once, few, many, or a class for an expanded clone.

j_call v_call clone_size d_call cdr3_aa cdr3_nt
TRBJ2-3 TRBV5-1 . . CASSLVGNTDTQYF TGCGCCAGCAGCTTGGTGGGGAACACAGATACGCAGTATTTT
TRBJ2-5 TRBV6-1 . . CASGDSQETQYF TGTGCCAGCGGGGACTCCCAAGAGACCCAGTACTTC
TRBJ1-1 TRBV10-3 . . CAISERGQPNTEAFF TGTGCCATCAGTGAGAGGGGACAACCGAACACTGAAGCTTTCTTT
TRBJ2-5 TRBV9 . . CASSVAQYQETQYF TGTGCCAGCAGCGTAGCACAGTACCAAGAGACCCAGTACTTC
TRBJ2-1 TRBV5-6 . . CASSLAPWGRNEQFF TGTGCCAGCAGCTTGGCCCCGTGGGGAAGGAATGAGCAGTTCTTC
TRBJ2-3 TRBV11-3 . . CASSLGTSLTDTQYF TGTGCCAGCAGCTTGGGGACATCGCTCACAGATACGCAGTATTTT
TRBJ1-5 TRBV2 . TRBD1 CASKLQGSGSNQPQHF TGTGCCAGCAAGTTACAGGGGTCGGGGTCAAATCAGCCCCAGCATTTT
TRBJ1-2 TRBV25-1 few TRBD1 CASRGQGIYGYTF TGTGCCAGCAGGGGACAGGGAATCTATGGCTACACCTTC
TRBJ2-7 TRBV7-2 . . CASSLPGHPYEQYF TGTGCCAGCAGCTTACCAGGACATCCCTACGAGCAGTACTTC
TRBJ2-3 TRBV14 . . CASSHQTGWSTQYF TGTGCCAGCAGCCATCAAACTGGGTGGAGTACGCAGTATTTT
TRBJ2-4 TRBV11-2 . TRBD2 CASSFAGLAENIQYF TGTGCCAGCAGCTTTGCAGGACTAGCGGAAAACATTCAGTACTTC
TRBJ2-3 TRBV30 few . CAWSGRTRSPDTQYF TGTGCCTGGAGTGGACGGACAAGAAGCCCAGATACGCAGTATTTT
TRBJ2-7 TRBV4-2 . . CASRLFGGTTYEQYF TGTGCCAGCCGACTTTTCGGTGGGACGACCTACGAGCAGTACTTC
TRBJ1-2 TRBV1 . . CTSSQEGGFRGPLGGYTF TGCACCAGCAGCCAAGAAGGAGGATTCAGGGGCCCCCTCGGTGGCTACACCTTC
TRBJ2-7 TRBV5-6 once . CASSHSRRSYEQYF TGTGCCAGCAGTCATTCCCGTCGCTCCTACGAGCAGTACTTC
TRBJ2-4 TRBV28 . . CASSLVAKNIQYF TGTGCCAGCAGTTTAGTGGCCAAAAACATTCAGTACTTC
TRBJ2-5 TRBV10-2 . TRBD1 CASSEPGQGAGETQYF TGCGCCAGCAGTGAGCCCGGACAGGGGGCAGGAGAGACCCAGTACTTC
TRBJ1-1 TRBV28 once . CASSLFPPFSPEAFF TGTGCCAGCAGTTTATTCCCACCTTTTTCCCCTGAAGCTTTCTTT
TRBJ2-6 TRBV10-3 . . CASGRQSSGANVLTF TGTGCCTCGGGACGGCAAAGCTCTGGGGCCAACGTCCTGACTTTC
TRBJ2-2 TRBV11-1 . TRBD2 CASSFQTSGTGELFF TGTGCCAGCAGCTTTCAGACTAGCGGGACCGGGGAGCTGTTTTTT
TRBJ2-1 TRBV7-9 . . CASSWDTPNEQFF TGTGCCAGCAGCTGGGACACCCCCAATGAGCAGTTCTTC
TRBJ2-7 TRBV5-1 . TRBD1 CASSLSRGLYEQYF TGCGCCAGCAGCTTATCCAGGGGGCTATACGAGCAGTACTTC
TRBJ2-7 TRBV6-6 . . CASSPTQESSYEQYF TGTGCCAGCAGTCCCACACAGGAGAGCTCCTACGAGCAGTACTTC
TRBJ2-3 TRBV28 . . CASSLSRARSEDTQYF TGTGCCAGCAGTTTAAGCAGGGCTCGAAGTGAGGATACGCAGTATTTT
TRBJ2-1 TRBV2 few . CATSSGQDEQFF TGTGCCACCAGTTCAGGGCAGGATGAGCAGTTCTTC
TRBJ2-7 TRBV30 few TRBD1 CAWGQGAREQYF TGTGCCTGGGGACAGGGGGCTCGGGAGCAGTACTTC
TRBJ2-5 TRBV7-7 . . CASSLALGVQETQYF TGTGCTAGCAGCTTAGCGCTCGGAGTACAAGAGACCCAGTACTTC